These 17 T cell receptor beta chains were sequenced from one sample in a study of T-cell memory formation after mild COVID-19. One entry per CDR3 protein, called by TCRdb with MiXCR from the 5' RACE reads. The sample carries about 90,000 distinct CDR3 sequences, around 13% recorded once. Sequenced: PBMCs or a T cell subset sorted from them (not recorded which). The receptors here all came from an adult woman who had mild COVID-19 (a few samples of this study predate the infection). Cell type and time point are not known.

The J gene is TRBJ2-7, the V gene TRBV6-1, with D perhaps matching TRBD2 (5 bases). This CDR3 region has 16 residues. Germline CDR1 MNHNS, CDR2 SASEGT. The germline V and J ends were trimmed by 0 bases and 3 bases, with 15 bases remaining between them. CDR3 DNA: TGTGCCAGCAGTGAAGCAGTGTCAGCCGAGGGCTACGAGCAGTACTTC. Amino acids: CASSEAVSAEGYEQYF.

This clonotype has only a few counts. CDR3 region: CASSLETGEETQYF. CDR3 DNA sequence: TGTGCCAGCAGCTTGGAAACAGGGGAAGAGACCCAGTACTTC. The V and J genes are TRBV7-2 and TRBJ2-5; the match to TRBD1 covers 7 bases. The J segment lost 3 bases and the V segment lost 3 bases, leaving 4 bases of the junction unmatched. Germline CDR1 SGHTA, CDR2 FQGNSA. This CDR3 contains 14 residues.

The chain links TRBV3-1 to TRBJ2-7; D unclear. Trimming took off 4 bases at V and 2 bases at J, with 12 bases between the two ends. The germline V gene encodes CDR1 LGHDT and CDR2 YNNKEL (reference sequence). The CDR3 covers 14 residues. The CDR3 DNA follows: TGTGCCAGCAGCCCCGGGCCGGACGCCTACGAGCAGTACTTC. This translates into CASSPGPDAYEQYF.

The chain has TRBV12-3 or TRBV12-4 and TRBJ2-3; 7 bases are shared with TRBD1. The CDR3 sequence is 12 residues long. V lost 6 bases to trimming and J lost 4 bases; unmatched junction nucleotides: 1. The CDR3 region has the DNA TGTGCCAGCAGGGGACAGTCAGATACGCAGTATTTT. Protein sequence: CASRGQSDTQYF.

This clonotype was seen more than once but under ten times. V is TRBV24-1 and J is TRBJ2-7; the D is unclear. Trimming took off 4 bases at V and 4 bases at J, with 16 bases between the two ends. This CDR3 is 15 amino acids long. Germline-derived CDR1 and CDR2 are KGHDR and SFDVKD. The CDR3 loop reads CATSDTGPAEYEQYF. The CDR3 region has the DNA TGTGCCACCAGTGACACCGGTCCGGCGGAATACGAGCAGTACTTC.

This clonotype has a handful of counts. The CDR3 DNA is TGTGCCAGCAGTTTAGACAGGGGGCTTATCAATGAGCAGTTCTTC. Translating gives CASSLDRGLINEQFF. The V call is TRBV12-3 or TRBV12-4, the J call TRBJ2-1; 9 nucleotides match TRBD1. The CDR3 has 15 residues. J was trimmed by 6 bases and V by 1 base; bases with no gene match: 4.

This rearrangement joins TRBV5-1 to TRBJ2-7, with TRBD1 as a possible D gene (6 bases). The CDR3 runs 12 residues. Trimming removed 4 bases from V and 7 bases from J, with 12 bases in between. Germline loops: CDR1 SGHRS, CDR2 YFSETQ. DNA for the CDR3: TGCGCCAGCAGCCCCAGGGGTAAAGAGCAGTACTTC. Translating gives CASSPRGKEQYF. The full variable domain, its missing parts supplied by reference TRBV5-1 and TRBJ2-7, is KAGVTQTPRYLIKTRGQQVTLSCSPISGHRSVSWYQQTPGQGLQFLFEYFSETQRNKGNFPGRFSGRQFSNSRSEMNVSTLELGDSALYLCASSPRGKEQYFGPGTRLTVT.

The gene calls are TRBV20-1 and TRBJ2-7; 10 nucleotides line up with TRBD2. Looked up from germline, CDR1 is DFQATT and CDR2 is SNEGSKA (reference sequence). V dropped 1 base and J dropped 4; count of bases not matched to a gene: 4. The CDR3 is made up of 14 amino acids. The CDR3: CSARVSSGSYEQYF. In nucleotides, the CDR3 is TGCAGTGCTAGAGTTTCTAGCGGGAGTTACGAGCAGTACTTC.

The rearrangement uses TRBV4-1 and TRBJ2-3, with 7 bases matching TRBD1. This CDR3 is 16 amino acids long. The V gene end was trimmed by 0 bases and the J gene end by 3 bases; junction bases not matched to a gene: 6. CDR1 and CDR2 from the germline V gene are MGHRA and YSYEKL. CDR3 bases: TGCGCCAGCAGCCAAGATCAGTGGGACAGAACAGATACGCAGTATTTT. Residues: CASSQDQWDRTDTQYF.

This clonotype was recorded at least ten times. The CDR3 DNA is TGTGCCAGCAGCTTAGTAGTCTACGAGCAGTACTTC. This codes for CASSLVVYEQYF. The chain employs TRBV7-9 and TRBJ2-7; no reliable D call. This CDR3 has 12 amino acids. Per germline, CDR1 SEHNR and CDR2 FQNEAQ (reference sequence). Trimming removed 1 base from V and 3 bases from J, with 4 bases in between.

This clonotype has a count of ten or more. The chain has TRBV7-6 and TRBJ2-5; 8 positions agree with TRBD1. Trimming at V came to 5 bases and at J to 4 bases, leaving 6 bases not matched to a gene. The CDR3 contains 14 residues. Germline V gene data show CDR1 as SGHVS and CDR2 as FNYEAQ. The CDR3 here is CASSVHTGGETQYF. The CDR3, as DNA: TGTGCCAGCAGCGTCCATACAGGGGGAGAGACCCAGTACTTC.

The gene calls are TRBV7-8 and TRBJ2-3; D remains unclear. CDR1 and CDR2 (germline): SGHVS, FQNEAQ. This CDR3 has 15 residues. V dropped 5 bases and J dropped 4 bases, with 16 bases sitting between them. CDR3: CASSAGTADPDTQYF. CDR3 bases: TGTGCCAGCAGCGCCGGTACCGCCGACCCAGATACGCAGTATTTT.

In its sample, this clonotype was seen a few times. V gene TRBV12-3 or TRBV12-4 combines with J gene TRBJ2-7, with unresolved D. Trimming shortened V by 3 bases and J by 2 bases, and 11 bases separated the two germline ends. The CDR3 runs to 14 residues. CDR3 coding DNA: TGTGCCAGCAGTTTTGAGGCCCGGCCCTACGAGCAGTACTTC. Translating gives CASSFEARPYEQYF.

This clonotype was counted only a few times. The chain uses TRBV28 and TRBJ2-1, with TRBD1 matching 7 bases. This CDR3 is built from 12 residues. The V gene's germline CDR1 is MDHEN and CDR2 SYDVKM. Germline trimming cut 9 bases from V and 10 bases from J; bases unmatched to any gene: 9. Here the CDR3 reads CASQGVVREQFF. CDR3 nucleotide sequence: TGTGCCAGTCAGGGGGTGGTGCGGGAGCAGTTCTTC.

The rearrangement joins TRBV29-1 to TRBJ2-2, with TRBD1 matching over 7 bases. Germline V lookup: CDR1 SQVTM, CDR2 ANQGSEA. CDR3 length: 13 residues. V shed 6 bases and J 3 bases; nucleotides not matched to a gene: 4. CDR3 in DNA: TGCAGCGTGGGACAGCCTTACACCGGGGAGCTGTTTTTT. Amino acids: CSVGQPYTGELFF.

CDR3 sequence (DNA): TGCAGTGCTAGAGATCTAGCGGGAGAGCCAGATACGCAGTATTTT. It codes for CSARDLAGEPDTQYF. The chain has TRBV20-1 and TRBJ2-3, with TRBD2 matching over 10 bases. J was trimmed by 4 bases and V by 0 bases; bases with no gene match: 4. The CDR3 consists of 15 residues. Germline CDR1 is DFQATT and CDR2 is SNEGSKA (reference sequence).

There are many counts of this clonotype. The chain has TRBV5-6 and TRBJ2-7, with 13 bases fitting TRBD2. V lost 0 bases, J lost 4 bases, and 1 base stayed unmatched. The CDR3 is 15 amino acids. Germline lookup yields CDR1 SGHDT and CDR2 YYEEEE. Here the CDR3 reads CASSLVGLAGYEQYF. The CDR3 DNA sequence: TGTGCCAGCAGCTTGGTGGGACTAGCGGGATACGAGCAGTACTTC.